The rows below give T cell receptor beta chains drawn from one sample of a study of cytomegalovirus exposure and HLA in healthy donors. Generated by immunoSEQ multiplex PCR, the TCRdb table keeps only in-frame clones and is missing some. Of about 120,000 clones in the sample, roughly 89% are singletons; the top ten hold 0.95% to 1.5%. Sequenced: PBMCs. Every receptor here comes from a woman between 18 and 29 years old in good health and CMV-seronegative. CDR3s include the opening cysteine and the closing phenylalanine or tryptophan. The order of the fields is CDR3 protein, CDR3 DNA, J gene, clone size, CDR3 length, V gene, D gene. D genes are given only for firm matches. Expanded clones get a size class; other rows say once, few or many, or leave the size out.

CDR3: CASSLKMPGSSPLHF; DNA: TGTGCCAGCAGTCTAAAAATGCCAGGGTCCTCACCCCTCCACTTT; J: TRBJ1-6; size: once; length: 15; V: TRBV6-5; D: NA
CDR3: CASSLILGAARTHEQYF; DNA: TGTGCCAGCAGCTTAATCTTGGGGGCGGCAAGGACCCACGAGCAGTACTTC; J: TRBJ2-7; size: NA; length: 17; V: TRBV11-2; D: NA
CDR3: CASSSDRGTEAFF; DNA: TGTGCCAGCAGCTCGGACAGGGGCACTGAAGCTTTCTTT; J: TRBJ1-1; size: NA; length: 13; V: TRBV7-9; D: TRBD1
CDR3: CASSTVLAGGPPGELFF; DNA: TGCGCCAGCAGCACTGTACTAGCGGGGGGCCCCCCCGGGGAGCTGTTTTTT; J: TRBJ2-2; size: NA; length: 17; V: TRBV5-1; D: TRBD2
CDR3: CASSWNSEFEQYF; DNA: TGTGCCAGCAGCTGGAATAGCGAGTTCGAGCAGTACTTC; J: TRBJ2-7; size: once; length: 13; V: TRBV5-4; D: NA
CDR3: CASSVDNFEQFF; DNA: TGTGCCAGCAGCGTAGATAATTTTGAGCAGTTCTTC; J: TRBJ2-1; size: NA; length: 12; V: TRBV9; D: NA
CDR3: CASSEALAGPSTDTQYF; DNA: TGTGCCAGCAGTGAAGCGCTAGCGGGGCCTAGCACAGATACGCAGTATTTT; J: TRBJ2-3; size: NA; length: 17; V: TRBV2; D: TRBD2
CDR3: CASSIGQGHQPQHF; DNA: TGTGCCAGTAGTATCGGGCAGGGCCATCAGCCCCAGCATTTT; J: TRBJ1-5; size: NA; length: 14; V: TRBV19; D: NA
CDR3: CASSQPEGYGYTF; DNA: TGTGCCAGCAGCCAACCCGAGGGCTATGGCTACACCTTC; J: TRBJ1-2; size: NA; length: 13; V: TRBV6-6; D: NA
CDR3: CASSQSQGSNQPQHF; DNA: TGCGCCAGCAGCCAATCACAGGGGAGCAATCAGCCCCAGCATTTT; J: TRBJ1-5; size: NA; length: 15; V: TRBV4-1; D: TRBD1
CDR3: CASSLKHLAGELFF; DNA: TGTGCCAGCAGCCTGAAGCATCTGGCCGGGGAGCTGTTTTTT; J: TRBJ2-2; size: NA; length: 14; V: TRBV16; D: NA
CDR3: CASSLRRTGRETQYF; DNA: TGTGCCAGCAGCTTAAGGAGGACGGGGAGGGAGACCCAGTACTTC; J: TRBJ2-5; size: NA; length: 15; V: TRBV13; D: NA
CDR3: CASSQGSGGYFGDTQYF; DNA: TGCGCCAGCAGCCAAGGTAGCGGGGGGTACTTCGGAGATACGCAGTATTTT; J: TRBJ2-3; size: once; length: 17; V: TRBV4-1; D: TRBD2
CDR3: CASSYAGEQFF; DNA: TGTGCCAGCAGCTACGCGGGTGAGCAGTTCTTC; J: TRBJ2-1; size: NA; length: 11; V: TRBV7-9; D: NA
CDR3: CATRDRDNSPLHF; DNA: TGTGCCACCAGAGACAGGGATAATTCACCCCTCCACTTT; J: TRBJ1-6; size: NA; length: 13; V: TRBV10-3; D: TRBD1
CDR3: CASSQERRQGIYEQYF; DNA: TGCGCCAGCAGCCAAGAAAGGCGACAGGGGATCTACGAGCAGTACTTC; J: TRBJ2-7; size: NA; length: 16; V: TRBV4-1; D: TRBD1
CDR3: CASSFGRVDEPQHF; DNA: TGCGCCAGCAGCTTCGGGAGGGTAGATGAGCCCCAGCATTTT; J: TRBJ1-5; size: NA; length: 14; V: TRBV5-1; D: NA
CDR3: CASNPGLAASGANVLTF; DNA: TGCGCCAGCAACCCCGGTCTAGCGGCCTCTGGGGCCAACGTCCTGACTTTC; J: TRBJ2-6; size: NA; length: 17; V: TRBV4-1; D: TRBD2
CDR3: CASSPTGGRFGNTIYF; DNA: TGTGCCAGCAGTCCCACCGGGGGGCGCTTTGGAAACACCATATATTTT; J: TRBJ1-3; size: NA; length: 16; V: TRBV6-6; D: NA
CDR3: CASSPSGTGSNEQYF; DNA: TGTGCCAGCAGCCCATCCGGGACAGGGTCCAACGAGCAGTACTTC; J: TRBJ2-7; size: NA; length: 15; V: TRBV7-3; D: TRBD1
CDR3: CASSPGVGTRPNPYNSPLHF; DNA: TGCGCCAGCAGTCCAGGGGTCGGGACAAGACCCAATCCCTATAATTCACCCCTCCACTTT; J: TRBJ1-6; size: NA; length: 20; V: TRBV23-1; D: NA
CDR3: CASSPPVAQPQHF; DNA: TGTGCCAGCTCACCTCCAGTCGCCCAGCCCCAGCATTTT; J: TRBJ1-5; size: NA; length: 13; V: TRBV18; D: NA
CDR3: CASSEYGELFF; DNA: TGCGCCAGCAGTGAATACGGGGAGCTGTTTTTT; J: TRBJ2-2; size: NA; length: 11; V: TRBV10-2; D: NA
CDR3: CSVVTVYNYGYTF; DNA: TGCAGCGTTGTTACAGTATATAACTATGGCTACACCTTC; J: TRBJ1-2; size: NA; length: 13; V: TRBV29-1; D: NA
CDR3: CASSPPLAASQETQYF; DNA: TGTGCCAGCTCACCACCCCTAGCGGCCAGCCAAGAGACCCAGTACTTC; J: TRBJ2-5; size: NA; length: 16; V: TRBV18; D: TRBD2
CDR3: CASSTQGTEAFF; DNA: TGCGCCAGCAGCACACAGGGAACTGAAGCTTTCTTT; J: TRBJ1-1; size: once; length: 12; V: TRBV5-1; D: NA
CDR3: CASSLVREWGANVLTF; DNA: TGTGCCAGCAGCTTAGTGAGGGAATGGGGGGCCAACGTCCTGACTTTC; J: TRBJ2-6; size: NA; length: 16; V: TRBV11-3; D: NA
CDR3: CASSEISGTYEQYF; DNA: TGTGCCAGCAGTGAAATTTCAGGTACCTACGAGCAGTACTTC; J: TRBJ2-7; size: NA; length: 14; V: TRBV6-1; D: NA
CDR3: CASSEGQSSYNEQFF; DNA: TGTGCCAGCAGTGAGGGGCAGAGCTCCTACAATGAGCAGTTCTTC; J: TRBJ2-1; size: once; length: 15; V: TRBV2; D: NA
CDR3: CASSEGTSGYTF; DNA: TGTGCCAGCAGTGAAGGGACTAGCGGCTACACCTTC; J: TRBJ1-2; size: NA; length: 12; V: TRBV6-1; D: NA
CDR3: CASSLASGYGVFF; DNA: TGTGCCAGCAGCTTGGCCTCGGGTTACGGGGTGTTTTTT; J: TRBJ1-4; size: NA; length: 13; V: TRBV5-6; D: NA
CDR3: CASSPAGGRPYF; DNA: TGTGCCAGCAGCCCCGCGGGGGGGCGTCCGTACTTC; J: TRBJ2-5; size: NA; length: 12; V: TRBV7-9; D: TRBD2
CDR3: CASGLGWDRAKSPLHF; DNA: TGTGCTAGTGGTTTAGGGTGGGACAGGGCTAAATCACCCCTCCACTTT; J: TRBJ1-6; size: NA; length: 16; V: TRBV12-5; D: TRBD1
CDR3: CASSVIAGAETQYF; DNA: TGTGCCAGCAGCGTCATCGCGGGGGCAGAGACCCAGTACTTC; J: TRBJ2-5; size: NA; length: 14; V: TRBV9; D: NA
CDR3: CAIVSGITDTQYF; DNA: TGTGCCATCGTTTCAGGGATCACAGATACGCAGTATTTT; J: TRBJ2-3; size: NA; length: 13; V: TRBV10-3; D: NA
CDR3: CASNQGHTDTQYF; DNA: TGCGCCAGCAACCAGGGACACACAGATACGCAGTATTTT; J: TRBJ2-3; size: NA; length: 13; V: TRBV5-1; D: NA
CDR3: CASSLAQEQGTNNEKLFF; DNA: TGTGCCAGCTCCCTAGCTCAAGAACAAGGGACTAACAATGAAAAACTGTTTTTT; J: TRBJ1-4; size: NA; length: 18; V: TRBV18; D: NA
CDR3: CASSLGRGRNYEQYF; DNA: TGCGCCAGCAGCTTGGGGCGGGGGAGAAACTACGAGCAGTACTTC; J: TRBJ2-7; size: NA; length: 15; V: TRBV5-1; D: TRBD2
CDR3: CASSIGLLAGGYEQYF; DNA: TGTGCCAGTAGTATAGGTCTACTAGCGGGGGGGTACGAGCAGTACTTC; J: TRBJ2-7; size: once; length: 16; V: TRBV19; D: TRBD2
CDR3: CASISQNYGYTF; DNA: TGTGCCAGCATAAGCCAAAACTATGGCTACACCTTC; J: TRBJ1-2; size: NA; length: 12; V: TRBV7-8; D: NA
CDR3: CASSQEPGPGRTYEQYF; DNA: TGCGCCAGCAGCCAAGAACCAGGGCCCGGGAGGACTTACGAGCAGTACTTC; J: TRBJ2-7; size: NA; length: 17; V: TRBV4-1; D: TRBD2
CDR3: CASRANTGSQPQHF; DNA: TGTGCCAGCAGGGCCAATACAGGGAGTCAGCCCCAGCATTTT; J: TRBJ1-5; size: NA; length: 14; V: TRBV6-1; D: NA
CDR3: CASSYGGAQYNEQFF; DNA: TGTGCCAGCAGTTACGGGGGGGCCCAATACAATGAGCAGTTCTTC; J: TRBJ2-1; size: NA; length: 15; V: TRBV6-5; D: NA
CDR3: CASSPPNVRGYTF; DNA: TGTGCCAGCAGCCCCCCGAATGTCCGGGGCTACACCTTC; J: TRBJ1-2; size: NA; length: 13; V: TRBV7-2; D: NA
CDR3: CASSSTEPNTEAFF; DNA: TGTGCCAGCTCATCGACTGAACCGAACACTGAAGCTTTCTTT; J: TRBJ1-1; size: NA; length: 14; V: TRBV18; D: NA
CDR3: CASSKTTARLNFYEQYF; DNA: TGTGCCAGCAGCAAAACGACAGCGCGACTTAACTTCTACGAGCAGTACTTC; J: TRBJ2-7; size: NA; length: 17; V: TRBV14; D: NA
CDR3: CASSLALAGGPAYEQYF; DNA: TGTGCCAGCAGCTTGGCCCTAGCGGGGGGGCCGGCCTACGAGCAGTACTTC; J: TRBJ2-7; size: NA; length: 17; V: TRBV5-5; D: TRBD2